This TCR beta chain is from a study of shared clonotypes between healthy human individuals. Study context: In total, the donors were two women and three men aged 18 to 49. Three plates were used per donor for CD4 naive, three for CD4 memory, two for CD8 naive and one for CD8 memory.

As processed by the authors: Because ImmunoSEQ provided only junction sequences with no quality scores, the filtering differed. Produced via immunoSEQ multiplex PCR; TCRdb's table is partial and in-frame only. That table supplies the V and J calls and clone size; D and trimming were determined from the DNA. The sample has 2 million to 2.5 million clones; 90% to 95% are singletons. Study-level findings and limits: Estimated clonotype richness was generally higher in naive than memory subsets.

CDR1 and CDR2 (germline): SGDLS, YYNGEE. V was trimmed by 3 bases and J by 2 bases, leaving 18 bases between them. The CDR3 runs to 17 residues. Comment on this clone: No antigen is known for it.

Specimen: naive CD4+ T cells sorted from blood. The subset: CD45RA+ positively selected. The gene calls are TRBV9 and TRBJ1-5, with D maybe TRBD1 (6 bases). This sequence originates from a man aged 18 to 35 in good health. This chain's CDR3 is CASSAGTPVLGNQPQHF. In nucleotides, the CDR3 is TGTGCCAGCAGCGCCGGGACACCTGTGCTTGGCAATCAGCCCCAGCATTTT.